A single T cell receptor (beta chain) is shown here with its context. This entry belongs to a study of radiation and T cells in renal cell carcinoma. Deletions cut 1 base from V and 6 bases from J, with 3 bases between. The CDR3 sequence is 12 residues long. Per the germline V gene, CDR1 is MNHEY and CDR2 is SMNVEV (reference sequence). As to time point: baseline pretreatment blood. As to treatment: 15 Gy SBRT to primary tumor, nephrectomy 4 weeks later. Blood was sampled at baseline, 2 weeks and 4 weeks after SBRT. The tumor was a clear cell renal cell carcinoma. Here immunoSEQ multiplex PCR was the method, and the copy in TCRdb shows in-frame clones only, minus some. The table has 100,000 to 150,000 clones, roughly 80% seen once.

This sequence was found in a woman aged 55-70 years with renal cell carcinoma. The sample was blood, taken from a patient whose treatment included radiotherapy and nephrectomy. V gene TRBV27 combines with J gene TRBJ2-2; D is unresolved. The CDR3 reads CASSLYAGELFF. The CDR3 DNA reads as TGTGCCAGCAGTTTATACGCCGGGGAGCTGTTTTTT.